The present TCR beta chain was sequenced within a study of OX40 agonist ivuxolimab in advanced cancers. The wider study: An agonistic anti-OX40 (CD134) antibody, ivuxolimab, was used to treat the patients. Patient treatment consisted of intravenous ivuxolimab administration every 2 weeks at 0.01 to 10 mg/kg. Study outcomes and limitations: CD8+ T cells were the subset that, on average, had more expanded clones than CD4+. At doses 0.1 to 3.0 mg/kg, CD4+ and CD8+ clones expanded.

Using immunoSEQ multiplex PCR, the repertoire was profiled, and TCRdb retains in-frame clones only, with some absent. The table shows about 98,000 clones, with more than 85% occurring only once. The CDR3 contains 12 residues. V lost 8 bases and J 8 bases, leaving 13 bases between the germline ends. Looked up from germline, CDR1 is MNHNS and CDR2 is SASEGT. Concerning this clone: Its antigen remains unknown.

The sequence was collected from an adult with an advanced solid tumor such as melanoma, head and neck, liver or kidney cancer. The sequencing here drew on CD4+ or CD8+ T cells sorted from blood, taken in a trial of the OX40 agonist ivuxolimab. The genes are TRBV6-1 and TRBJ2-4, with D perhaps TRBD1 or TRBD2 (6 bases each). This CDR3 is CASARRGDIQYF. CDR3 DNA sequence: TGTGCCAGCGCTAGGAGGGGGGACATTCAGTACTTC.